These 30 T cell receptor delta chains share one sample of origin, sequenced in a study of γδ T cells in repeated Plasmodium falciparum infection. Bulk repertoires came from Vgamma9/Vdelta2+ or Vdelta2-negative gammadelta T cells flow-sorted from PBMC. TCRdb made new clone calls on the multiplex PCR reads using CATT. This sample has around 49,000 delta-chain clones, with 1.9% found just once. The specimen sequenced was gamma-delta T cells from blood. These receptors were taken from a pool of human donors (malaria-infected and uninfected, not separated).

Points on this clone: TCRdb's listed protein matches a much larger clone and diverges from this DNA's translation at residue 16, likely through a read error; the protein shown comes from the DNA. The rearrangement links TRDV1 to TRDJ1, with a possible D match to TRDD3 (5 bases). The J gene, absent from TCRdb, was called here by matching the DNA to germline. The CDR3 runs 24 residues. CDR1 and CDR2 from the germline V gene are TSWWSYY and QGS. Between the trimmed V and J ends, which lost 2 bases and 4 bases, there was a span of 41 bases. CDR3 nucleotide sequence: TGTGCTCTTGGGGAAACTGCGGTTCGGAATGACCTAATCGTACTGGTGGATAATCACGATAAACTCATCTTT. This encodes CALGETAVRNDLIVLVDNHDKLIF.

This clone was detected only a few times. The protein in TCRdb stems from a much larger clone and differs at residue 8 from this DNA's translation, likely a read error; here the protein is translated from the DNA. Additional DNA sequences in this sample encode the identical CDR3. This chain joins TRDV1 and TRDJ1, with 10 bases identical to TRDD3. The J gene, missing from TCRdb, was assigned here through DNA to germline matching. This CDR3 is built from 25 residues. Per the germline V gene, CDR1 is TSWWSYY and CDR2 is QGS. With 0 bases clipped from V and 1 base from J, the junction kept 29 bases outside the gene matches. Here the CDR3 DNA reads TGTGCTCTTGGGGAACTTTTGAGTGGAGCTACTTTACTGGGGGATTACTGGGGGTTCACCGATAAACTCATCTTT. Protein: CALGELLSGATLLGDYWGFTDKLIF.

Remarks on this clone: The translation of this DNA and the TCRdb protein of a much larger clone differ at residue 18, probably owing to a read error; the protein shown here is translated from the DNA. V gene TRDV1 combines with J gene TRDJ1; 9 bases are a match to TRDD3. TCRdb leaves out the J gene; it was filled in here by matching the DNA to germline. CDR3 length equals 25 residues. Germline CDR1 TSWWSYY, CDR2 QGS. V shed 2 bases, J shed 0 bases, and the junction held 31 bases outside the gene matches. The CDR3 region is CALGESHFFFPSFLGDSSYTDKLIF. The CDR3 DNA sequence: TGTGCTCTTGGGGAATCACACTTCTTCTTCCCCTCCTTTCTGGGGGATTCGAGTTACACCGATAAACTCATCTTT.

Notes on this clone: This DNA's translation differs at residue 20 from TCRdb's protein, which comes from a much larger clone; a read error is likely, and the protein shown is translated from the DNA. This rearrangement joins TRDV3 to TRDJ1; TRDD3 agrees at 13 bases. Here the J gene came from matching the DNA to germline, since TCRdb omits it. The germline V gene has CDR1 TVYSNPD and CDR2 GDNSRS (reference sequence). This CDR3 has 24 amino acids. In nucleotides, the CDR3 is TGTGCCTTTAGCTACCCTTCCTACTTAGGGGATGTACTGGGGGATACGCTGTACACCGTTAAACTCATCTTT. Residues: CAFSYPSYLGDVLGDTLYTVKLIF.

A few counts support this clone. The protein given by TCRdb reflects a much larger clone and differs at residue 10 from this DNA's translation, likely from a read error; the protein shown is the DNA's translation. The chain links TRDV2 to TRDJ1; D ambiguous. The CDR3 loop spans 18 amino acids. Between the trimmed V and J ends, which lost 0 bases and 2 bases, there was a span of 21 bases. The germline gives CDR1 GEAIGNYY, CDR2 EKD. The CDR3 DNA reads TGTGCCTGTGACACCGTGGGAGTGCTGGTGGATGGGACCGATAAACTCATCTTT. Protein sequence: CACDTVGVLVDGTDKLIF.

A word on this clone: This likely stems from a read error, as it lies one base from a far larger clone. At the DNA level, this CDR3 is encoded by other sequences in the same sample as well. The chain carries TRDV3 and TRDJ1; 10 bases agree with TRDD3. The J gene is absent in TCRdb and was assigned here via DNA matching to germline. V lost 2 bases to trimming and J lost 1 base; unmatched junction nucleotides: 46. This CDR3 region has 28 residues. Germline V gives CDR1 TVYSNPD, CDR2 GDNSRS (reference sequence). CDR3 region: CAFLRRYYLDPPIRVGYWGIRFTDKLIF. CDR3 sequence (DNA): TGTGCCTTTCTGCGGCGATATTACCTGGACCCTCCTATAAGAGTGGGCTACTGGGGGATCAGATTCACCGATAAACTCATCTTT.

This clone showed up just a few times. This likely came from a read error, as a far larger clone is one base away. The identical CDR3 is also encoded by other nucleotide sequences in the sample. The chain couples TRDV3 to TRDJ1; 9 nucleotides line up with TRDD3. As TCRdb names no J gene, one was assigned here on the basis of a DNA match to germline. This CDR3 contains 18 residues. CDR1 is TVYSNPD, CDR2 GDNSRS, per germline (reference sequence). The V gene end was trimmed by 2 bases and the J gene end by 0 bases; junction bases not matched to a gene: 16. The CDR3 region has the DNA TGTGCCTTTGGGAATACCGGGGGATACCTCCTGTACACCGATAAACTCATCTTT. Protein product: CAFGNTGGYLLYTDKLIF.

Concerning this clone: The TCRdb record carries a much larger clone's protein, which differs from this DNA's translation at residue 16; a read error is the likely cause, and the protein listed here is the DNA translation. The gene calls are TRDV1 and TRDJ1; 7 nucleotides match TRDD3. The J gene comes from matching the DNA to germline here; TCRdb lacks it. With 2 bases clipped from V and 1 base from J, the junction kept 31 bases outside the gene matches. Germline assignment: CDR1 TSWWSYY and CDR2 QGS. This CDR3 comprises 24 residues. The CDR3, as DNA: TGTGCTCTTGGGGAAGCGGTAGGAACGGTCAAAACTCCGTACTGGAGGATACGCACCGATAAACTCATCTTT. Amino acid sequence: CALGEAVGTVKTPYWRIRTDKLIF.

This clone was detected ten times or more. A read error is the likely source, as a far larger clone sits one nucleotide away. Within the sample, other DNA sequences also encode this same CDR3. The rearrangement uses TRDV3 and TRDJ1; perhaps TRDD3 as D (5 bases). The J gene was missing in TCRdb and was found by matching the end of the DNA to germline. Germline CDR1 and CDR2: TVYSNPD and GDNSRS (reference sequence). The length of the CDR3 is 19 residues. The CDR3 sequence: CAFHPSPPNVRDRLGKLIF. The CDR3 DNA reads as TGTGCGTTCCACCCCTCTCCACCGAACGTACGGGATCGCTTGGGTAAACTCATCTTT.

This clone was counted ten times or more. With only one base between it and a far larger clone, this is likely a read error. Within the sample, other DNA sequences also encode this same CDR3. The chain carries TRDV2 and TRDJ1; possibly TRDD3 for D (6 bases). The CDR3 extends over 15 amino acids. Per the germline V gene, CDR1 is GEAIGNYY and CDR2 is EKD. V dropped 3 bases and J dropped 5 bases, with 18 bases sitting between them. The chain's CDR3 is CACDAVGDPGDKLIF. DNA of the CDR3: TGTGCCTGTGACGCAGTAGGGGATCCGGGTGATAAACTCATCTTT.

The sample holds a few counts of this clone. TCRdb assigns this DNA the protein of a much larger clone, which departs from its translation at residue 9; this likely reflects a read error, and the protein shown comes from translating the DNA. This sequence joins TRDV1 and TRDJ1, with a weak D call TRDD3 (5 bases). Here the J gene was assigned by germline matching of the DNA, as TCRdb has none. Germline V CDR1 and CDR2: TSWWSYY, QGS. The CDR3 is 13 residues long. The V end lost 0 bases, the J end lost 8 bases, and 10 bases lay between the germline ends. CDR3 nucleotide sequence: TGTGCTCTTGGGGAACTTCCGGGGAGAAAACTCATCTTT. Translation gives CALGELPGRKLIF.

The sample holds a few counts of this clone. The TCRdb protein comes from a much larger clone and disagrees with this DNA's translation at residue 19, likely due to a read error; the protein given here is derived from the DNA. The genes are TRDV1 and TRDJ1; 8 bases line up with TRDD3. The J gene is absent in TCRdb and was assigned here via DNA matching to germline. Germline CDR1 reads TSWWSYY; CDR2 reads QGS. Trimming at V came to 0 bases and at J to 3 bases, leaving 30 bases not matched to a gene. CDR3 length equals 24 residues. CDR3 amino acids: CALGELRSYDAVLGAIPFADKLIF. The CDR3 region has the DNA TGTGCTCTTGGGGAACTCCGATCCTACGACGCCGTACTGGGGGCTATTCCTTTCGCCGATAAACTCATCTTT.

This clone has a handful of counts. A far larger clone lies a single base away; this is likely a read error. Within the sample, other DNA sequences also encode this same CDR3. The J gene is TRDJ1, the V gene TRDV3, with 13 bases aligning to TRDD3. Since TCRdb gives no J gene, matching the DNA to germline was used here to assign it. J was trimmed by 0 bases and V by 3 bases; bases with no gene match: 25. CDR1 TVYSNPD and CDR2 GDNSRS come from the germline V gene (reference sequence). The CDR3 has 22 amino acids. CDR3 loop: CAFLLPSYWGIRSPYYTDKLIF. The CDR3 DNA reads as TGTGCCTTCCTCCTTCCTTCGTACTGGGGGATACGTTCGCCTTATTACACCGATAAACTCATCTTT.

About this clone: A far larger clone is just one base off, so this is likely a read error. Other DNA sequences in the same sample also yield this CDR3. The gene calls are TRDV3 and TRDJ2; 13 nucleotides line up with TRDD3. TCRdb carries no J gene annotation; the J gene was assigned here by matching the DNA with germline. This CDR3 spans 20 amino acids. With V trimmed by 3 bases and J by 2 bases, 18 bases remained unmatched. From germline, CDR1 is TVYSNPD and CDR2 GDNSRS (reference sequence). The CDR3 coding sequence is TGTGCCTTCCTCTTCCTTCGGGAGCACTGGGGGATACGCTTGACAGCACAACTCTTCTTT. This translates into CAFLFLREHWGIRLTAQLFF.

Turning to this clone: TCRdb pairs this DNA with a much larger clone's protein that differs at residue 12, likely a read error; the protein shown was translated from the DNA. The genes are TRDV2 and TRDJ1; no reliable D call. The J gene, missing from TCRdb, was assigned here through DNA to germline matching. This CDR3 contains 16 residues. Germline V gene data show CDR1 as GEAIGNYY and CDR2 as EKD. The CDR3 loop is CACDTEEEEGTNKLIF. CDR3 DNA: TGTGCCTGTGACACCGAGGAAGAAGAGGGCACCAATAAACTCATCTTT.

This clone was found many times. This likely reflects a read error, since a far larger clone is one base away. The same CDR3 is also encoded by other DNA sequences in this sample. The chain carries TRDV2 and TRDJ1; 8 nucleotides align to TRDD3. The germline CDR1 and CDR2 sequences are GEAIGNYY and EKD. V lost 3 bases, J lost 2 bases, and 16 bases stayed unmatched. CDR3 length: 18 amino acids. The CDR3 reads CACDPVLGDTRETDKLIF. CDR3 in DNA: TGTGCCTGTGACCCGGTACTAGGGGATACAAGAGAGACCGATAAACTCATCTTT.

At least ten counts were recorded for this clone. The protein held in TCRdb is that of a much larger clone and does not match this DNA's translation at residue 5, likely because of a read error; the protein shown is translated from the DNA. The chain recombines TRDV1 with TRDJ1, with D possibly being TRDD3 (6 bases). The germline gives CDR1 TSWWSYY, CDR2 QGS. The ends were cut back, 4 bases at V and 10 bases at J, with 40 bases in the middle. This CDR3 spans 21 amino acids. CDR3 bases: TGTGCTCTTGGGGGGTTTCTCTTAGGGCTGGGGATGCCCCATCAGCATATCGGACTCATCTTT. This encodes CALGGFLLGLGMPHQHIGLIF.

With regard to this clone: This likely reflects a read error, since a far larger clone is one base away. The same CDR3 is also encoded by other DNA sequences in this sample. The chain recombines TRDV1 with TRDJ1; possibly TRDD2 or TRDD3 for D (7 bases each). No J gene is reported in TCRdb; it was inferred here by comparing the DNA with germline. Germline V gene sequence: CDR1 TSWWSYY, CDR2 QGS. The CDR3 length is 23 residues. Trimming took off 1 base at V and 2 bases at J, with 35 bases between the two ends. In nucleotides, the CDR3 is TGTGCTCTTGGGGAACAACTTAATTCCTACGGACTATACTGGGGATTTAGTACCGATAAACTCATCTTT. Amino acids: CALGEQLNSYGLYWGFSTDKLIF.

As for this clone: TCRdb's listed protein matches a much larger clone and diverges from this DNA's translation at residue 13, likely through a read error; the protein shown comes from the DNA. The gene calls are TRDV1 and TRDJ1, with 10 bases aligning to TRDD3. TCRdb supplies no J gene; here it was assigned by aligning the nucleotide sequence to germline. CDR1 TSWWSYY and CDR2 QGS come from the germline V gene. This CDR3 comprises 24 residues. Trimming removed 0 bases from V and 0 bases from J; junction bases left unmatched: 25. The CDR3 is CALGELNLEITSCWGIFYTDKLIF. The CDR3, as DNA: TGTGCTCTTGGGGAACTTAATTTGGAAATTACTTCATGCTGGGGGATATTCTACACCGATAAACTCATCTTT.

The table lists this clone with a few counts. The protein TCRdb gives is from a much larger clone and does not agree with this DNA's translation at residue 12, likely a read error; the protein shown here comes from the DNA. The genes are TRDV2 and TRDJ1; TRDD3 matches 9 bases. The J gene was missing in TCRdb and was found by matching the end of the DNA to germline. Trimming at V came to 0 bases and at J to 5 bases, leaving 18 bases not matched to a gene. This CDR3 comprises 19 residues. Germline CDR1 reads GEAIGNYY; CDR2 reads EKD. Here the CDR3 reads CACDTGLWGYASREDKLIF. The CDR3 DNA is TGTGCCTGTGACACCGGTTTGTGGGGATACGCTTCTCGGGAGGATAAACTCATCTTT.

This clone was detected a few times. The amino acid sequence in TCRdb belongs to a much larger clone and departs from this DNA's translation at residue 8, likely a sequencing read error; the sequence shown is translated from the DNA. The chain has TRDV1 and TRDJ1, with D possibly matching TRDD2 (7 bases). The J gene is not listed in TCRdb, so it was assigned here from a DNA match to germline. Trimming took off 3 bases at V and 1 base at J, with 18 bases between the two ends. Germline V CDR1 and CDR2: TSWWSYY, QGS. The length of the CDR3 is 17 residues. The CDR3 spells CALGEAFLPLGTDKLIF. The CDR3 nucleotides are TGTGCTCTTGGGGAGGCCTTCCTCCCACTGGGCACCGATAAACTCATCTTT.

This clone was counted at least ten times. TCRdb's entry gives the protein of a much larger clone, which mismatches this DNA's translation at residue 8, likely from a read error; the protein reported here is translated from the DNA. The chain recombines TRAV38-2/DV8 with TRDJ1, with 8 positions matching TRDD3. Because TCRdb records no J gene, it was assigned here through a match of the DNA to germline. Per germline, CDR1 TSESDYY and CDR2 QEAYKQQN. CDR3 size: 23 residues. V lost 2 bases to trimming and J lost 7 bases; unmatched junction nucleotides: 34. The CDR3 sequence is CAYRSIEPFPLLLGAKPGGKLIF. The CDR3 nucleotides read TGTGCTTATAGGAGTATAGAACCATTCCCCCTATTACTGGGGGCCAAACCTGGAGGTAAACTCATCTTT.

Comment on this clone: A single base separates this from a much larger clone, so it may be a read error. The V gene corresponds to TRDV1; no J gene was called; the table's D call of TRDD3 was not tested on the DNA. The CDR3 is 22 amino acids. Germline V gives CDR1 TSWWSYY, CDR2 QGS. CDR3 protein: CALGERFVGMGDTGGPTDKPIF. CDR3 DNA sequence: TGTGCTCTTGGGGAACGGTTTGTGGGTATGGGAGATACTGGGGGACCCACCGATAAACCCATCTTT.

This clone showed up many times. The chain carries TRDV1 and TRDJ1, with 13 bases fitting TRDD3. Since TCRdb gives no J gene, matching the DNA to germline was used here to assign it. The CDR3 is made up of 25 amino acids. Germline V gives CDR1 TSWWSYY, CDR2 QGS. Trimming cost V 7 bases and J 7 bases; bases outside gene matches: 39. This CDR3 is CALEERLNPVYTGGYALKLAGKLIF. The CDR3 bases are TGTGCTCTTGAGGAGCGCCTCAACCCTGTTTATACTGGGGGATACGCGCTAAAGTTGGCTGGTAAACTCATCTTT.

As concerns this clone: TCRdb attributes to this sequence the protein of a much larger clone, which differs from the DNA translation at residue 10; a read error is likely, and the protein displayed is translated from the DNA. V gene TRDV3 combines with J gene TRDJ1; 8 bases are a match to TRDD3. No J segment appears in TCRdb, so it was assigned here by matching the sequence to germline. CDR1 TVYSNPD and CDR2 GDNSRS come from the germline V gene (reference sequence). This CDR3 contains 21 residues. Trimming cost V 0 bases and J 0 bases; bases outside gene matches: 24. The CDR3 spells CAFSSPFIPARGYSYTDKLIF. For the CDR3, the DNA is TGTGCCTTTAGCTCCCCTTTCATTCCTGCGAGGGGATACAGCTACACCGATAAACTCATCTTT.

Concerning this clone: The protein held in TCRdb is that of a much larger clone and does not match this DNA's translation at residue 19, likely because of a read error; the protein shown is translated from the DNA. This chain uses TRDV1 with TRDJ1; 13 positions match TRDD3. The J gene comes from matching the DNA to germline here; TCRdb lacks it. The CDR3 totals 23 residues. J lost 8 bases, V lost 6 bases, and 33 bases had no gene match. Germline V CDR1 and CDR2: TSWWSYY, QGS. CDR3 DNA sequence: TGTGCTCTTGGTGTTAGCCGGGACACTCTTCCAAACATATACTGGGGGATACGCAGAAAACTCATCTTT. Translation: CALGVSRDTLPNIYWGIRRKLIF.

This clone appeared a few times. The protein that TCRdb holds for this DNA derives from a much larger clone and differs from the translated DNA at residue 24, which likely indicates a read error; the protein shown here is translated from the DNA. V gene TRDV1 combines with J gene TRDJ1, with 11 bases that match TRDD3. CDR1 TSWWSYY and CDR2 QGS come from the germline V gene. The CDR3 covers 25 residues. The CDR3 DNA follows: TGTGCTCTTGGGGAACGGACTTCCTACTTTTGGGGGATACGAAGGCATGTGGGGCGGACCGATAAACTCACCTTT. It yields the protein CALGERTSYFWGIRRHVGRTDKLTF.

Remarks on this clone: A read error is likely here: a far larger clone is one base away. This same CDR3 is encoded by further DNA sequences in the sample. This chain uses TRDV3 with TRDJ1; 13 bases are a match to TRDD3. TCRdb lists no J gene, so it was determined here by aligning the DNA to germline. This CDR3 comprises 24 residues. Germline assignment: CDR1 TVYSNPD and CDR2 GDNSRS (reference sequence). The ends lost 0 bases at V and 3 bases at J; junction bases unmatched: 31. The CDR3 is CAFSLPDQGLPTSTGGYEADKLIF. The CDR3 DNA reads TGTGCCTTTAGCTTACCAGACCAGGGCCTTCCTACCAGTACTGGGGGATACGAAGCCGATAAACTCATCTTT.

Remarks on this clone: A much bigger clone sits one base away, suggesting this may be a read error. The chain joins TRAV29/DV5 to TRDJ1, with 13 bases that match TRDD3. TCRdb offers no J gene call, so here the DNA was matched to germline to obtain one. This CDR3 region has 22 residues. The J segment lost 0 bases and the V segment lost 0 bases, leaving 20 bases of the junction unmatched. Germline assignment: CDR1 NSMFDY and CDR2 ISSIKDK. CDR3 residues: CAASGITWYWGIRPSDTDKLIF. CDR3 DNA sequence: TGTGCAGCAAGCGGGATTACGTGGTACTGGGGGATACGGCCTTCTGACACCGATAAACTCATCTTT.

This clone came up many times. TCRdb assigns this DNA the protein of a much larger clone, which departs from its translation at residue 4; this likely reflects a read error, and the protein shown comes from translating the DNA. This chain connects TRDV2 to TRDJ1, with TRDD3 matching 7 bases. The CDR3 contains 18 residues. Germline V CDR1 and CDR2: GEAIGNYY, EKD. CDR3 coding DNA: TGTGCCTGTAACACCCTAAGTACTGGGGAACAGTACACCGATAAACTCATCTTT. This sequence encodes CACNTLSTGEQYTDKLIF.